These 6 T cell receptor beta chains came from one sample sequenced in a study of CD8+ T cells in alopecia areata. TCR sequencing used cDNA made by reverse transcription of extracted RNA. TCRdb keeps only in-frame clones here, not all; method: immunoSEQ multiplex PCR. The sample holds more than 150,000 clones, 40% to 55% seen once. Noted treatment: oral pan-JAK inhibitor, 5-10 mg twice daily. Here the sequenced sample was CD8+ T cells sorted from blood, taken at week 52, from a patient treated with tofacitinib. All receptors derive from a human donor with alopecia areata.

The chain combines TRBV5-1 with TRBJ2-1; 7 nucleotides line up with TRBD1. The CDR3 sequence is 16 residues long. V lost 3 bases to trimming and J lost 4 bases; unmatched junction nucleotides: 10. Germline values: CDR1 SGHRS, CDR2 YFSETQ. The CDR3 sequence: CASSSASDRRYNEQFF. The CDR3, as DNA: TGCGCCAGCAGCTCCGCCTCGGACAGGCGGTACAATGAGCAGTTCTTC.

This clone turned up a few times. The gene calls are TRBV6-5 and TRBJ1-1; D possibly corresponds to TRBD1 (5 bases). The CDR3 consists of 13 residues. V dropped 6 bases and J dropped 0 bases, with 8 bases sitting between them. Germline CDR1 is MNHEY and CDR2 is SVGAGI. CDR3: CASSRQLNTEAFF. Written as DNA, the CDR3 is TGTGCCAGCAGCCGACAGTTGAACACTGAAGCTTTCTTT.

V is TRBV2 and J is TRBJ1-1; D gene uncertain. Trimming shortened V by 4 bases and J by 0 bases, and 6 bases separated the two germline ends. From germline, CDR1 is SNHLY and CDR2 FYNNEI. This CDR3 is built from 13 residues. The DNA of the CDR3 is TGTGCCAGCAGTGTCAGAGTGAACACTGAAGCTTTCTTT. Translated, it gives CASSVRVNTEAFF.

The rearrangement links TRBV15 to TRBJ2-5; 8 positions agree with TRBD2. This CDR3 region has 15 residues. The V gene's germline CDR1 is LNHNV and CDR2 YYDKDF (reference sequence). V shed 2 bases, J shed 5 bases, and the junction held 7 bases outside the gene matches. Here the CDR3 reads CATSRSRGGQETQYF. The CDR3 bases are TGTGCCACCAGCAGAAGCCGGGGGGGCCAGGAGACCCAGTACTTC.

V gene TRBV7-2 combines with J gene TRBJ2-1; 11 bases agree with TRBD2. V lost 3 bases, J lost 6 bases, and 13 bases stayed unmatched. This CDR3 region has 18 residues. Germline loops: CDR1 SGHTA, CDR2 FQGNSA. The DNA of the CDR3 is TGTGCCAGCAGCTTGGGACTAGCGGCCCGTCGCAAGCTCAATGAGCAGTTCTTC. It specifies CASSLGLAARRKLNEQFF.

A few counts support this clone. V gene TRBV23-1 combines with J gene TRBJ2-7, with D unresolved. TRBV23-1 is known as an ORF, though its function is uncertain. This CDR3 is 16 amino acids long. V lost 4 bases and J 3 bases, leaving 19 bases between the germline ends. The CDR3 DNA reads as TGCGCCAGCAGTCGAGGAAAAATTGGGAACAACTACGAGCAGTACTTC. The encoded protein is CASSRGKIGNNYEQYF.